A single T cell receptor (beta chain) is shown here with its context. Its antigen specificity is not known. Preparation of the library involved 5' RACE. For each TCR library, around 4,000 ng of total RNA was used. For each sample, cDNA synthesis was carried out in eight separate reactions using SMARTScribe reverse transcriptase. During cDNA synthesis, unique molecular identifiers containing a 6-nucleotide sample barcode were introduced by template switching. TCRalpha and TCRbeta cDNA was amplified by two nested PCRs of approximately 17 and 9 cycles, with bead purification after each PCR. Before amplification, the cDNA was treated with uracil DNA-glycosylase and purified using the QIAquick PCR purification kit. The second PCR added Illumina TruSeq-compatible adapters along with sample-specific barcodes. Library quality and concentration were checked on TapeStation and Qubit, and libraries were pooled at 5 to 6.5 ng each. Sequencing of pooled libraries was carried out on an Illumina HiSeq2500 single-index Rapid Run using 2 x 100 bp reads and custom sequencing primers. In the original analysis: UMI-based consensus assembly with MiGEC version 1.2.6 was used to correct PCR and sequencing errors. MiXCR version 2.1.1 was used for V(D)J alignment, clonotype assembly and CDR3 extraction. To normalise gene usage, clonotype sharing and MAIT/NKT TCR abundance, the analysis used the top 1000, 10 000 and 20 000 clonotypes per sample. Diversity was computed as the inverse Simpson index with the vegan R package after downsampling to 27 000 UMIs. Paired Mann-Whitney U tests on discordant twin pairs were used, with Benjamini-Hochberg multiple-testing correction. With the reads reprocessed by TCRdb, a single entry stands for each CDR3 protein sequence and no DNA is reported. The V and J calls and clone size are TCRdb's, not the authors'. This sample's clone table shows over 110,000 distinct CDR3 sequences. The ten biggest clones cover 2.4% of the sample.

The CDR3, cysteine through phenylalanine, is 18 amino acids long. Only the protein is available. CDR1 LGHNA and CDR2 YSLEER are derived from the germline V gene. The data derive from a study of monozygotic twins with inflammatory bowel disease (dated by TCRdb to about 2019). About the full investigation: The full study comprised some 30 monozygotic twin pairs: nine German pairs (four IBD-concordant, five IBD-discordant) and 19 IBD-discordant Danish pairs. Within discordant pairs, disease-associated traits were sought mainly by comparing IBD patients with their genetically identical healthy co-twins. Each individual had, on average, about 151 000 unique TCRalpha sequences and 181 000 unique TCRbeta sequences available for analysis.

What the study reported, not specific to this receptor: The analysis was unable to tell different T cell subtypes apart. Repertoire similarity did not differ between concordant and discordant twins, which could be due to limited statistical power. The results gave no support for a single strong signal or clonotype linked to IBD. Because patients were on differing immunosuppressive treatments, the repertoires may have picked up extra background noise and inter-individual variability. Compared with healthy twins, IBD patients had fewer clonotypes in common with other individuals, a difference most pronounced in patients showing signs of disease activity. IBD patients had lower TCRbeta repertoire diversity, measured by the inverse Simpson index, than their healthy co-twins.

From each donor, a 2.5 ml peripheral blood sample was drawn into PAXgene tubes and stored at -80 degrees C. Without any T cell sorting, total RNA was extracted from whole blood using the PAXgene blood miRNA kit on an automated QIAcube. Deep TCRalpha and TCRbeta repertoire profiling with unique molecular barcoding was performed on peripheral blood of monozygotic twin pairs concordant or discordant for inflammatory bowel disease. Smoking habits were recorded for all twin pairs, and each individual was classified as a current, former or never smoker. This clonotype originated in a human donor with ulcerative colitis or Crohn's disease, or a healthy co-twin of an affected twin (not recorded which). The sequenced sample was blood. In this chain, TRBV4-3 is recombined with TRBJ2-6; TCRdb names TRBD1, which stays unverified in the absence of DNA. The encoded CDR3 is CASSQDVTGSSGANVLTF.